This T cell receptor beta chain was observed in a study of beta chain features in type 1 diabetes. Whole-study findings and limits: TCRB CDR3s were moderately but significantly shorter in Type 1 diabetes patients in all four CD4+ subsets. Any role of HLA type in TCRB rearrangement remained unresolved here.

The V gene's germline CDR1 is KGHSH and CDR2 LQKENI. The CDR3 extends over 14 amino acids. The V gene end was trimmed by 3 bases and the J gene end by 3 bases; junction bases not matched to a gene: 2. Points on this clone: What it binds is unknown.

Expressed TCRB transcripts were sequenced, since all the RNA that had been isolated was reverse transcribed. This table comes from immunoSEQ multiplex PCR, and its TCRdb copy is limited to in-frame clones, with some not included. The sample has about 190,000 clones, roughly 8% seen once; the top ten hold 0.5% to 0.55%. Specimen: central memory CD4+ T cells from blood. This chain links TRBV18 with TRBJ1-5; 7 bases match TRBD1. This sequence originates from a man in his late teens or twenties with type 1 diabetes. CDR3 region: CASSPGQLNQPQHF. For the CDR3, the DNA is TGTGCCAGCTCACCGGGACAGCTCAATCAGCCCCAGCATTTT.